The clone carrying this T cell receptor (delta chain) was recorded only once. The entry originates in a study of gamma-delta T cells after stem cell transplantation. TCRdb re-processed the RT-PCR reads using CATT. This table holds 2,000 to 2,500 delta-chain clones, roughly a fifth found once. CDR1 and CDR2 from the germline V gene are TSWWSYY and QGS. The V end lost 4 bases, the J end lost 4 bases, and 34 bases lay between the germline ends. The CDR3 contains 21 residues. Material: gamma-delta T cells. The sequence came from a human donor. It is not recorded whose cells these are; they may come from a transplant donor. V gene TRDV1 combines with J gene TRDJ1; a possible D gene is TRDD3 (6 bases). TCRdb is silent on the J gene; assignment here came from matching the DNA to germline. The CDR3, as DNA: TGTGCTCTTGGGGCACCTTACGGGTGGGGGCCGTCGCACATACTCGGCGATAAACTCATCTTT. Its protein product is CALGAPYGWGPSHILGDKLIF.